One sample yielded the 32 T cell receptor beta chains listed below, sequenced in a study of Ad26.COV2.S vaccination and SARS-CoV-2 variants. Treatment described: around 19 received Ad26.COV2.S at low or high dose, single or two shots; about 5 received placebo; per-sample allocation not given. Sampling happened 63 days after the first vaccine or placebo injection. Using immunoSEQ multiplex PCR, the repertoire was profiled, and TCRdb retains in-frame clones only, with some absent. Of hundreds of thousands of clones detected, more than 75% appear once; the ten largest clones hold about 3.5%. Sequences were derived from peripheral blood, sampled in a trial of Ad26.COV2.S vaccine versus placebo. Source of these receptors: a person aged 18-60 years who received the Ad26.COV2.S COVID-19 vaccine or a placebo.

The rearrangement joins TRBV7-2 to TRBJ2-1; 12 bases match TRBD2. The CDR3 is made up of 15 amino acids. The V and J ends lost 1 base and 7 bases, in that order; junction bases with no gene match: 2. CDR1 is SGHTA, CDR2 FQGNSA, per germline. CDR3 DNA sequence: TGTGCCAGCAGCTTAGGACTAGCGGGGGTTAATGAGCAGTTCTTC. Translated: CASSLGLAGVNEQFF.

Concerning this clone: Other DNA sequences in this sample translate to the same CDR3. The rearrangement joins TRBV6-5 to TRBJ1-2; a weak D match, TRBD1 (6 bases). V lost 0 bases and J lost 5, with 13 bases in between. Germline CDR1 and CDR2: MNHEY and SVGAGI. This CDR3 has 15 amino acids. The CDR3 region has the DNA TGTGCCAGCAGTTACTCGACAGGAGGGGCATATGGCTACACCTTC. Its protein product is CASSYSTGGAYGYTF.

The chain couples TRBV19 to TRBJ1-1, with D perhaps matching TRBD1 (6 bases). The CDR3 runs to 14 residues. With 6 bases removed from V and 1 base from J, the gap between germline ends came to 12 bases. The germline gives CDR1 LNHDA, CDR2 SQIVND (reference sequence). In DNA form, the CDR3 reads TGTGCCAGTAGGTCCGACAGGCGGAACACTGAAGCTTTCTTT. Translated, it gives CASRSDRRNTEAFF. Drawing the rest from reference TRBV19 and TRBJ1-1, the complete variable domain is DGGITQSPKYLFRKEGQNVTLSCEQNLNHDAMYWYRQDPGQGLRLIYYSQIVNDFQKGDIAEGYSVSREKKESFPLTVTSAQKNPTAFYLCASRSDRRNTEAFFGQGTRLTVV.

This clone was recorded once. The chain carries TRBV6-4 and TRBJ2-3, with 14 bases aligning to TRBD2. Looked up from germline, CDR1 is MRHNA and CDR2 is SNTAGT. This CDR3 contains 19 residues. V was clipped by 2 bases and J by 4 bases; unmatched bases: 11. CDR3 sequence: CASSDPPRLAGGPADTQYF. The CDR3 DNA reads TGTGCCAGCAGTGACCCCCCCCGACTAGCGGGAGGGCCGGCAGATACGCAGTATTTT.

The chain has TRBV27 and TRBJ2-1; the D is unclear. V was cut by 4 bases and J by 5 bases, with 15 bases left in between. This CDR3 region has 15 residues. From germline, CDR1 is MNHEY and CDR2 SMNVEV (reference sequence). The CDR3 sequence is CASSSPLRGDNEQFF. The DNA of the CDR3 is TGTGCCAGCAGTTCCCCCCTGCGCGGTGACAATGAGCAGTTCTTC.

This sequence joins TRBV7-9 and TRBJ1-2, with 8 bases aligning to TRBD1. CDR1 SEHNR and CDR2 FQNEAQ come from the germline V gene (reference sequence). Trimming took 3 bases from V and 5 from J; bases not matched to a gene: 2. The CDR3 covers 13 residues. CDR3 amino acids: CASSLTGEYGYTF. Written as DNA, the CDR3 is TGTGCCAGCAGCTTGACAGGGGAATATGGCTACACCTTC.

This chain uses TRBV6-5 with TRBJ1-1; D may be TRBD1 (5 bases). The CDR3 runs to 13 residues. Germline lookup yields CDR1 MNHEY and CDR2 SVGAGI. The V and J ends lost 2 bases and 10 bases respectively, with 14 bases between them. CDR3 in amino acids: CASSYTTSGTAFF. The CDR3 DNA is TGTGCCAGCAGTTACACGACGTCCGGGACAGCTTTCTTT.

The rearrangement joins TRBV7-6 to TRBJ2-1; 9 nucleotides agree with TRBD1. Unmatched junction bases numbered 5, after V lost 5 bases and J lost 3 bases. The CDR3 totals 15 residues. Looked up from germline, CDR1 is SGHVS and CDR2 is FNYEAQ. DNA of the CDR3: TGTGCCAGCAGCCTCACGGGACAGGGCTACAATGAGCAGTTCTTC. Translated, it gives CASSLTGQGYNEQFF.

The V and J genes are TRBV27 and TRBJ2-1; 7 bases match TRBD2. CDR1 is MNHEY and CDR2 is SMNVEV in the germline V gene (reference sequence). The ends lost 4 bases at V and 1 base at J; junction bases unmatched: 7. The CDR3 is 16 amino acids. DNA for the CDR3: TGTGCCAGCAGTTCCCGACTAGCTGCATCCTACAATGAGCAGTTCTTC. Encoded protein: CASSSRLAASYNEQFF.

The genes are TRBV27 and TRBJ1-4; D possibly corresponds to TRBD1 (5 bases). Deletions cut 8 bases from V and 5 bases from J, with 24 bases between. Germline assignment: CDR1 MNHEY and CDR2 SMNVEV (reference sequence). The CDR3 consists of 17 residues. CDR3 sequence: CASGEAWGRGINEKLFF. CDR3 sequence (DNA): TGTGCCAGCGGGGAGGCTTGGGGCCGGGGCATAAATGAAAAACTGTTTTTT.

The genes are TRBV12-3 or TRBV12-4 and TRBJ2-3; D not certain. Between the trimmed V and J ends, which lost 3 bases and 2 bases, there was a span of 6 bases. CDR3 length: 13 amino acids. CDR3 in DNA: TGTGCCAGCAGTTTTCCGGTCACAGATACGCAGTATTTT. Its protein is CASSFPVTDTQYF.

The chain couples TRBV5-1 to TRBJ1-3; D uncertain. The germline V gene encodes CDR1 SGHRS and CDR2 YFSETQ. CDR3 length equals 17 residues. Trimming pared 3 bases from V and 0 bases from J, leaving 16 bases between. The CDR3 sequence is CASSSAPPGSSGNTIYF. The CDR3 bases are TGCGCCAGCAGCTCGGCCCCCCCAGGTAGCTCTGGAAACACCATATATTTT. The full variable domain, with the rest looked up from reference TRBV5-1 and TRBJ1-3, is KAGVTQTPRYLIKTRGQQVTLSCSPISGHRSVSWYQQTPGQGLQFLFEYFSETQRNKGNFPGRFSGRQFSNSRSEMNVSTLELGDSALYLCASSSAPPGSSGNTIYFGEGSWLTVV.

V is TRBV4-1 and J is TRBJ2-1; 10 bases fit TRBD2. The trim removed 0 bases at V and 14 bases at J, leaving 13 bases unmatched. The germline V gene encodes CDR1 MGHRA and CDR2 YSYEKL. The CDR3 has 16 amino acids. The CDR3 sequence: CASSQDWITSGDGEFF. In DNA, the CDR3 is TGCGCCAGCAGCCAAGATTGGATAACTAGCGGGGACGGGGAGTTCTTC.

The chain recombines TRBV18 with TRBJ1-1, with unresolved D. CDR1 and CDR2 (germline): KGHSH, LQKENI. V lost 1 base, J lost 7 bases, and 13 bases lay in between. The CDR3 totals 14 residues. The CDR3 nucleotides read TGTGCCAGCTCACCACGAGTAGATCGTAGTGAAGCTTTCTTT. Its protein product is CASSPRVDRSEAFF.

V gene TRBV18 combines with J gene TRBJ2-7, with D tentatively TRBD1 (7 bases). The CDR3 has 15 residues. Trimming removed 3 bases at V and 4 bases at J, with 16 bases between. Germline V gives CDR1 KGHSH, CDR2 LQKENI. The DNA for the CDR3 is TGTGCCAGCTCACCCAGACAGGGCGGGAAATACGAGCAGTACTTC. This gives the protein CASSPRQGGKYEQYF. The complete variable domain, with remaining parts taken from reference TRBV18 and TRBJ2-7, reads NAGVMQNPRHLVRRRGQEARLRCSPMKGHSHVYWYRQLPEEGLKFMVYLQKENIIDESGMPKERFSAEFPKEGPSILRIQQVVRGDSAAYFCASSPRQGGKYEQYFGPGTRLTVT.

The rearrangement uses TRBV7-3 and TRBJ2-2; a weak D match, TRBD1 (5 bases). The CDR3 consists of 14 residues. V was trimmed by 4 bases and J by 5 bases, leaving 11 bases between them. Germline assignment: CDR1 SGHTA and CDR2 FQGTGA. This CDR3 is CASSSDSGTGELFF. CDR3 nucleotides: TGTGCCAGCAGCTCAGACTCAGGGACCGGGGAGCTGTTTTTT.

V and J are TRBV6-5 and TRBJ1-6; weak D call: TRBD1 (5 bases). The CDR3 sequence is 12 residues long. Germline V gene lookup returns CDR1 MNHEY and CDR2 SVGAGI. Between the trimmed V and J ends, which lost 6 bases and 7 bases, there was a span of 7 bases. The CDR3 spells CASRPGNSPLHF. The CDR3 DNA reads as TGTGCCAGCAGGCCAGGGAATTCACCCCTCCACTTT.

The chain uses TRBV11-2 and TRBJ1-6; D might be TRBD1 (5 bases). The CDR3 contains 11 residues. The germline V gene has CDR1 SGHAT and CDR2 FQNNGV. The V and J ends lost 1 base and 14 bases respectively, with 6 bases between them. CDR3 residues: CASSLGGALHF. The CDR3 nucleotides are TGTGCCAGCAGCTTAGGGGGGGCCCTCCACTTT.

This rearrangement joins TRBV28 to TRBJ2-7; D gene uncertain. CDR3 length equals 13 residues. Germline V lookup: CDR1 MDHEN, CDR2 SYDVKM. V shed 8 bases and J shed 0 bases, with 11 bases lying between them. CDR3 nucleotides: TGTGCCAGCCTGGGTAGCCACTCCTACGAGCAGTACTTC. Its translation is CASLGSHSYEQYF.

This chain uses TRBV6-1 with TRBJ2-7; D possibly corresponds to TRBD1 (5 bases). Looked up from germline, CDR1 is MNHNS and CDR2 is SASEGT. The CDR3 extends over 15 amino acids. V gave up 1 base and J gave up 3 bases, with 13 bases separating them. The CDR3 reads CASSEVGVTSYEQYF. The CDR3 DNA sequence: TGTGCCAGCAGTGAAGTAGGGGTCACGAGCTACGAGCAGTACTTC.

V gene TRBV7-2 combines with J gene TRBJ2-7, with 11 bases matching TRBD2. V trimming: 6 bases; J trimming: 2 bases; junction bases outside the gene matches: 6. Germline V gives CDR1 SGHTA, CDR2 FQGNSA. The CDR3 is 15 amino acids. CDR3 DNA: TGTGCCAGCAGAAGGACTAGCGGGCTTCCCTACGAGCAGTACTTC. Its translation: CASRRTSGLPYEQYF.

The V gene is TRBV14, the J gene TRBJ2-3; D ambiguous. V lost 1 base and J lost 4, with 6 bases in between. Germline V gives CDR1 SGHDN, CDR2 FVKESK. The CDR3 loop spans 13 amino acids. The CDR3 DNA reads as TGTGCCAGCAGCCAAGTGGGTCCAGATACGCAGTATTTT. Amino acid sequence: CASSQVGPDTQYF.

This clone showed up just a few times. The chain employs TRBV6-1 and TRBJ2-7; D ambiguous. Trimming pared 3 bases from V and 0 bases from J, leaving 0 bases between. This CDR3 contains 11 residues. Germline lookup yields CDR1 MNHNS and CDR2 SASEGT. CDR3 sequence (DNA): TGTGCCAGCAGTGACTCCTACGAGCAGTACTTC. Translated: CASSDSYEQYF.

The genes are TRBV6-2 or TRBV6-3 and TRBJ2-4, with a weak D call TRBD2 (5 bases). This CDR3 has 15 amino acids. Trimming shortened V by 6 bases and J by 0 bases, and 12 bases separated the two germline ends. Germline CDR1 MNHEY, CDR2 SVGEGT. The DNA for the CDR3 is TGTGCCAGCAGCGACGGACTCTTAGCCAAAAACATTCAGTACTTC. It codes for CASSDGLLAKNIQYF.

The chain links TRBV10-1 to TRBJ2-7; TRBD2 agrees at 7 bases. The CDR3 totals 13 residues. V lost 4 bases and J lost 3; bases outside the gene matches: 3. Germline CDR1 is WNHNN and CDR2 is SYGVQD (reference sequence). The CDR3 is CASSAGLVYEQYF. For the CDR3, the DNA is TGCGCCAGCAGTGCAGGACTAGTCTACGAGCAGTACTTC.

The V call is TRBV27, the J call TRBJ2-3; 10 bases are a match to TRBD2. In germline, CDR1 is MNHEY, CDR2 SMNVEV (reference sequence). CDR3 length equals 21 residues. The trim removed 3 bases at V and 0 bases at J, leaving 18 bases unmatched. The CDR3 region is CASSFLSPLAGEGVSTDTQYF. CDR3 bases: TGTGCCAGCAGTTTTCTTAGTCCCCTAGCGGGAGAAGGGGTTAGCACAGATACGCAGTATTTT.

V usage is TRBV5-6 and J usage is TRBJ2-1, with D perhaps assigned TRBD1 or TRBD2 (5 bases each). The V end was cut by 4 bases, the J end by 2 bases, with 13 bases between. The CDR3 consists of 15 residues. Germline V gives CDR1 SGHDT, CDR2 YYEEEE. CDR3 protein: CASSLLGVPYNEQFF. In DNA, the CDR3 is TGTGCCAGCAGCCTTCTGGGGGTCCCCTACAATGAGCAGTTCTTC.

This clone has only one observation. The CDR3 protein is CASSLAKGNTIYF. The CDR3 nucleotides read TGTGCCAGCAGTTTAGCTAAAGGAAACACCATATATTTT. The chain links TRBV12-3 or TRBV12-4 to TRBJ1-3; no firm D call. There are 13 residues in the CDR3. V was shortened by 0 bases and J by 4 bases, with 4 bases between the two germline ends.

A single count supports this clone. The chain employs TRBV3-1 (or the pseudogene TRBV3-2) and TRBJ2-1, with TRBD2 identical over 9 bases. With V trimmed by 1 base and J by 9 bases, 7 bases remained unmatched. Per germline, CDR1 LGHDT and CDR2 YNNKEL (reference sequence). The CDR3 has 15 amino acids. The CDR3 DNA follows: TGTGCCAGCAGCCAAGTGGGACTAGCTTCAGGTGAGCAGTTCTTC. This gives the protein CASSQVGLASGEQFF.

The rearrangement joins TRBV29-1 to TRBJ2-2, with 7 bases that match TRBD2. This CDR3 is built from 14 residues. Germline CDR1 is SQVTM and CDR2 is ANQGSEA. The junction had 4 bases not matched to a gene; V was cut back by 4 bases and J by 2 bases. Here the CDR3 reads CSVGGTTNTGELFF. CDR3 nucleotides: TGCAGCGTTGGCGGGACTACTAACACCGGGGAGCTGTTTTTT.

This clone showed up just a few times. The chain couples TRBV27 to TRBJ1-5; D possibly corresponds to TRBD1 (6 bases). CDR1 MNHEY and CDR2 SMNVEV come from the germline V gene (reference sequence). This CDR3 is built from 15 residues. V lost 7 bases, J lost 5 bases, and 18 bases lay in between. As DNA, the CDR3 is TGTGCCAGCATGTGGAGGGGGACCCAAGATCAGCCCCAGCATTTT. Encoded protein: CASMWRGTQDQPQHF.

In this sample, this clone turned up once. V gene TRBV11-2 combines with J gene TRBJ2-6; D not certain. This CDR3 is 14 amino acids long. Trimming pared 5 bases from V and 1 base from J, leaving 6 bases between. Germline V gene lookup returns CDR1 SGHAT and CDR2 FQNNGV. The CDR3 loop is CASSPFSGANVLTF. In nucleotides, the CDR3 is TGTGCCAGCAGCCCCTTTTCTGGGGCCAACGTCCTGACTTTC.